This is a list of T cell receptor beta chains from one sample in a study of PD-L1 blockade in urothelial cancer. Sequencing used immunoSEQ multiplex PCR; TCRdb keeps in-frame clones, though not all of them. This table holds roughly 100,000 clones, about 85% found once. Source: PBMCs, taken around atezolizumab (anti-PD-L1) treatment. The receptor set was obtained from a man between 50 and 59 years old with urothelial cancer. The CDR3 runs from the conserved cysteine through the conserved F or W. The D gene is left open where the match is weak. The size of a clone is reported for some rows only, either as once, few or many, or as a class for expanded clones.

clone_size cdr3_length j_call d_call v_call cdr3_aa cdr3_nt
few 15 TRBJ1-6 NA TRBV28 CASSQANGYNSPLHF TGTGCCAGCAGCCAAGCCAACGGTTACAATTCACCCCTCCACTTT
NA 17 TRBJ2-6 NA TRBV7-8 CASSGRDTISGANVLTF TGTGCCAGCAGCGGCCGGGACACAATCTCTGGGGCCAACGTCCTGACTTTC
NA 17 TRBJ2-3 NA TRBV4-1 CASSHSKAARRTDTQYF TGCGCCAGCAGCCACTCAAAGGCAGCGAGGCGCACAGATACGCAGTATTTT
NA 17 TRBJ1-5 NA TRBV4-1 CASSQVGRGGSDQPQHF TGCGCCAGCAGCCAAGTGGGCCGGGGGGGGTCTGATCAGCCCCAGCATTTT
once 15 TRBJ2-1 TRBD2 TRBV9 CASRSTAGVGDEQFF TGTGCCAGCAGGAGTACAGCGGGAGTTGGCGATGAGCAGTTCTTC
NA 17 TRBJ2-1 NA TRBV5-8 CASSLTELARSYNEQFF TGTGCCAGCAGCTTGACGGAGCTAGCGAGGTCCTACAATGAGCAGTTCTTC
NA 17 TRBJ2-3 TRBD2 TRBV28 CASSFRLASGSPDTQYF TGTGCCAGCAGTTTCCGTTTAGCTAGCGGGAGCCCAGATACGCAGTATTTT
NA 14 TRBJ1-5 TRBD1 TRBV18 CASSPQTGDQPQHF TGTGCCAGCTCACCGCAGACAGGGGATCAGCCCCAGCATTTT
NA 14 TRBJ1-3 TRBD1 TRBV18 CASSRDRSGNTIYF TGTGCCAGCTCACGGGACAGAAGTGGAAACACCATATATTTT
NA 14 TRBJ1-2 NA TRBV7-9 CASSFIGQNYGYTF TGTGCCAGCAGCTTTATAGGACAGAACTATGGCTACACCTTC
NA 15 TRBJ2-1 NA TRBV4-1 CASSQDRNPYNEQFF TGCGCCAGCAGCCAGGACAGAAATCCCTACAATGAGCAGTTCTTC
NA 16 TRBJ2-5 TRBD2 TRBV6-6 CASSSGTSGYQETQYF TGTGCCAGCAGTTCCGGGACTAGCGGTTACCAAGAGACCCAGTACTTC
NA 15 TRBJ1-6 TRBD1 TRBV6-6 CASRGRDRENSPLHF TGTGCCAGCAGGGGCCGGGACAGGGAGAATTCACCCCTCCACTTT
NA 14 TRBJ2-7 TRBD2 TRBV27 CASSVGLAGYEQYF TGTGCCAGCAGTGTCGGACTAGCGGGATACGAGCAGTACTTC
NA 18 TRBJ2-1 TRBD2 TRBV7-8 CASSLREGTSGRINEQFF TGTGCCAGCAGCTTACGGGAAGGGACTAGCGGGAGGATTAATGAGCAGTTCTTC
NA 15 TRBJ1-1 NA TRBV7-9 CASNRQEGPRTEAFF TGTGCCAGCAACCGACAGGAAGGGCCGAGGACTGAAGCTTTCTTT
NA 14 TRBJ2-7 TRBD2 TRBV7-2 CASSSRGSSYEQYF TGTGCCAGCAGCTCGCGGGGGAGCTCCTACGAGCAGTACTTC
NA 14 TRBJ2-7 NA TRBV5-1 CASSPGGVRNEQYF TGCGCCAGCAGCCCCGGGGGAGTTCGTAACGAGCAGTACTTC
NA 15 TRBJ1-2 TRBD1 TRBV27 CASTSTGTGFYGYTF TGTGCCAGCACTTCTACCGGGACAGGCTTCTATGGCTACACCTTC
NA 14 TRBJ2-3 NA TRBV11-2 CASSLVGSTDTQYF TGTGCCAGCAGCTTAGTCGGGAGTACAGATACGCAGTATTTT
NA 13 TRBJ2-1 TRBD2 TRBV7-2 CASSFSGGNEQFF TGTGCCAGCAGTTTCTCGGGGGGAAATGAGCAGTTCTTC
NA 12 TRBJ2-1 NA TRBV5-1 CASNYDQGEQFF TGCGCCAGCAACTACGACCAGGGTGAGCAGTTCTTC
NA 13 TRBJ2-5 TRBD2 TRBV10-3 CAMGPGGGETQYF TGTGCCATGGGTCCGGGAGGCGGAGAGACCCAGTACTTC
NA 13 TRBJ2-3 NA TRBV6-5 CASSYGAWDTQYF TGTGCCAGCAGTTACGGGGCTTGGGATACGCAGTATTTT
NA 14 TRBJ2-7 TRBD2 TRBV6-1 CASRRVAGEGEQYF TGTGCCAGCAGACGCGTAGCGGGAGAAGGCGAGCAGTACTTC
NA 17 TRBJ1-2 NA TRBV6-1 CASSEFNQIGKTGHYTF TGTGCCAGCAGTGAATTCAACCAGATCGGGAAGACAGGCCACTACACCTTC
NA 13 TRBJ1-1 NA TRBV19 CASSISADTEAFF TGTGCCAGTAGTATAAGTGCGGACACTGAAGCTTTCTTT
NA 16 TRBJ1-1 TRBD1 TRBV11-1 CASSFRGQKFDTEAFF TGTGCCAGCAGCTTCAGGGGGCAAAAGTTTGACACTGAAGCTTTCTTT
NA 15 TRBJ1-6 TRBD1 TRBV9 CASSRTGAGNSPLHF TGTGCCAGCAGCAGGACAGGAGCTGGTAATTCACCCCTCCACTTT
NA 16 TRBJ1-2 NA TRBV18 CASSPLTGSLNYGYTF TGTGCCAGCTCACCCTTAACAGGGTCCCTTAACTATGGCTACACCTTC
once 16 TRBJ1-5 NA TRBV6-1 CASSESRTAYNQPQHF TGTGCCAGCAGTGAATCGCGAACAGCTTACAATCAGCCCCAGCATTTT
NA 11 TRBJ2-5 NA TRBV6-1 CASSSEETQYF TGTGCCAGCAGTAGCGAGGAGACCCAGTACTTC
NA 15 TRBJ1-6 NA TRBV5-6 CASSRGRIAYSPLHF TGTGCCAGCAGCCGCGGGAGGATCGCCTATTCACCCCTCCACTTT
NA 12 TRBJ2-7 TRBD1 TRBV28 CASRSYRGEQYF TGTGCCAGCAGGTCATACAGGGGCGAGCAGTACTTC
NA 17 TRBJ2-7 TRBD2 TRBV29-1 CSVEGLAGGPHPYEQYF TGCAGCGTTGAAGGACTAGCGGGAGGGCCGCACCCCTACGAGCAGTACTTC
NA 17 TRBJ2-1 NA TRBV28 CASSLVFSGGSYNEQFF TGTGCCAGCAGTTTGGTCTTCAGCGGAGGCTCCTACAATGAGCAGTTCTTC
once 13 TRBJ2-5 NA TRBV5-1 CASSFEGEETQYF TGCGCCAGCAGCTTTGAGGGAGAAGAGACCCAGTACTTC
NA 16 TRBJ1-2 TRBD1 TRBV28 CASRTGLRGNNYGYTF TGTGCCAGCAGGACAGGGTTACGGGGGAATAACTATGGCTACACCTTC
NA 15 TRBJ2-7 TRBD1 TRBV5-6 CASSLMTGAFYEQYF TGTGCCAGCAGCTTGATGACAGGGGCCTTCTACGAGCAGTACTTC
NA 15 TRBJ2-7 NA TRBV23-1 CASGKQANPPYEQYF TGCGCCAGCGGGAAACAGGCGAACCCTCCCTACGAGCAGTACTTC
few 12 TRBJ1-5 NA TRBV18 CASSPIGGPQHF TGTGCCAGCTCACCAATCGGTGGGCCCCAGCATTTT
NA 13 TRBJ1-1 TRBD1 TRBV6-5 CASSSTGQGVAFF TGTGCCAGCAGTTCGACGGGACAGGGGGTCGCTTTCTTT
NA 16 TRBJ1-3 NA TRBV2 CASSEGTGNSGNTIYF TGTGCCAGCAGTGAGGGTACAGGGAACTCTGGAAACACCATATATTTT
NA 16 TRBJ2-2 TRBD2 TRBV7-8 CASSLFGLAITGELFF TGTGCCAGCAGCTTATTCGGACTAGCGATCACCGGGGAGCTGTTTTTT
NA 14 TRBJ2-3 NA TRBV5-1 CASSKGEVTDTQYF TGCGCCAGCAGCAAAGGGGAAGTCACAGATACGCAGTATTTT
NA 13 TRBJ2-5 NA TRBV7-9 CASSSQPGETQYF TGTGCCAGCAGCTCCCAGCCCGGGGAGACCCAGTACTTC
NA 15 TRBJ1-1 TRBD1 TRBV9 CASSDRQGANTEAFF TGTGCCAGCAGCGACCGACAGGGAGCGAACACTGAAGCTTTCTTT
NA 13 TRBJ1-2 NA TRBV19 CASSKGNGYGYTF TGTGCCAGTAGTAAGGGGAACGGCTATGGCTACACCTTC
NA 15 TRBJ2-1 NA TRBV5-5 CASSLGPDYLDEQFF TGTGCCAGCAGCTTGGGGCCGGACTACCTCGATGAGCAGTTCTTC
NA 15 TRBJ2-5 TRBD1 TRBV5-1 CASSLAGTEGFTQYF TGCGCCAGCAGCTTGGCCGGGACAGAGGGGTTTACCCAGTACTTC
NA 13 TRBJ2-5 NA TRBV6-6 CASSYAGTGAQYF TGTGCCAGCAGTTACGCCGGGACTGGAGCCCAGTACTTC
NA 13 TRBJ1-2 NA TRBV28 CASSPGGNYGYTF TGTGCCAGCAGTCCCGGAGGTAACTATGGCTACACCTTC